This T cell receptor beta chain was retrieved from a study of metastatic and nonmetastatic thyroid tumors. Study-level background: For malignant and benign thyroid patients, tumor or nodule tissue and blood were the sources whose repertoires were compared.

Authors' methods: Using the CDR3 differences seen across clinicopathological groups, the authors built a distant-metastasis classifier for papillary thyroid cancer, which was meant to discriminate distant-metastatic patients. With MiXCR, TCRdb reprocessed the PCR reads. The V and J calls were not made by the authors but by TCRdb's processing. The data contain 25,000 to 35,000 clones, almost 30% of them seen just once; the ten biggest clones take up 25% to 35%. As for this clone: The antigen remains unidentified.

Patients underwent thyroid surgery, and none had received any treatment before it. Whole-study results and caveats: It was reported that TCR beta diversity was significantly higher in malignant thyroid tumors than benign nodules, in blood and tumor.

CDR1 and CDR2 (germline): LGHNA, YNFKEQ. V was clipped by 2 bases and J by 5 bases, with 4 bases between them. The CDR3 runs 12 residues. The sequencing sample was made of blood. The TCR originated in a female donor with papillary thyroid cancer or a benign thyroid nodule (not recorded which). Some clones in this sample may be carry-over from other donors' samples. This chain links TRBV4-2 with TRBJ1-5; D is undetermined. CDR3 sequence (DNA): TGTGCCAGCAGCCAACCCCATCAGCCCCAGCATTTT. It specifies CASSQPHQPQHF.